Sequencing of this T cell receptor beta chain was carried out in a study of cytomegalovirus exposure and HLA in healthy donors. The study's findings and limits: Listed as cytomegalovirus-associated were 164 TCR beta chains. Under in vitro conditions, three CMV-associated chains were confirmed as specific for CMV antigens.

Healthy bone marrow donors made up the cohort. The PCR used 60 Vbeta and 13 Jbeta primers. Data came from immunoSEQ multiplex PCR; TCRdb stores just in-frame clones and leaves some out. The sample records about 150,000 clones, 70% to 80% being singletons. Details on this clone: What it recognizes is unknown.

Sequenced sample: PBMCs. This sequence originates from a man aged 25 to 45 in good health and CMV-seropositive.

The CDR3 sequence is CASSIGQGYSGANVLTF. CDR3 in DNA: TGTGCCAGTAGTATCGGACAGGGTTACTCTGGGGCCAACGTCCTGACTTTC. This chain joins TRBV19 and TRBJ2-6; TRBD1 matches at 8 bases. The trim removed 3 bases at V and 0 bases at J, leaving 4 bases unmatched. The CDR3 extends over 17 amino acids. The germline V gene encodes CDR1 LNHDA and CDR2 SQIVND (reference sequence).